Below, 17 T cell receptor beta chains from the same sample are listed, as sequenced in a study of T-cell memory formation after mild COVID-19. TCRdb processed the 5' RACE reads anew with MiXCR; each CDR3 protein has one entry. This table has about 540,000 distinct CDR3 sequences, roughly 22% appearing once. The sequenced sample consisted of PBMCs or a T cell subset sorted from them (not recorded which). All receptors derive from an adult woman who had mild COVID-19 (a few samples of this study predate the infection). Cell type and time point are not known.

There are a few counts of this clonotype. The V call is TRBV28, the J call TRBJ2-7, with D perhaps TRBD2 (7 bases). Germline CDR1 reads MDHEN; CDR2 reads SYDVKM. CDR3 size: 16 residues. V shed 4 bases and J shed 3 bases, with 19 bases lying between them. The CDR3 coding sequence is TGTGCCAGCAGTTCCGAGAGGGGGGGCAACCACTACGAGCAGTACTTC. This sequence encodes CASSSERGGNHYEQYF.

There are a few counts of this clonotype. This chain connects TRBV7-3 to TRBJ1-6, with TRBD1 matching 9 bases. The CDR3 covers 13 residues. The trim removed 3 bases at V and 12 bases at J, leaving 3 bases unmatched. Germline V gives CDR1 SGHTA, CDR2 FQGTGA. The CDR3 here is CASSLGTGKPLHF. CDR3 bases: TGTGCCAGCAGCTTGGGGACAGGGAAACCCCTCCACTTT.

This clonotype occurred a few times. The chain links TRBV27 to TRBJ2-3; the D gene is possibly TRBD2 (5 bases). CDR1 is MNHEY, CDR2 SMNVEV, per germline (reference sequence). The V gene lost 6 bases and the J gene lost 1 base, with 11 bases spanning the gap. The CDR3 runs 14 residues. The CDR3 nucleotides are TGTGCCAGCAGCTCCCGGCGGGGCACAGATACGCAGTATTTT. It encodes CASSSRRGTDTQYF.

This clonotype was picked up a small number of times. V and J are TRBV5-1 and TRBJ2-5; D call uncertain. This CDR3 region has 16 residues. V was pared by 0 bases and J by 0 bases, with 12 bases between. Germline CDR1 is SGHRS and CDR2 is YFSETQ. The CDR3 is CASSLGIPGYQETQYF. In DNA form, the CDR3 reads TGCGCCAGCAGCTTGGGAATTCCTGGGTACCAAGAGACCCAGTACTTC. Using reference TRBV5-1 and TRBJ2-5 for the parts outside the CDR3, the full variable domain is KAGVTQTPRYLIKTRGQQVTLSCSPISGHRSVSWYQQTPGQGLQFLFEYFSETQRNKGNFPGRFSGRQFSNSRSEMNVSTLELGDSALYLCASSLGIPGYQETQYFGPGTRLLVL.

The V and J genes are TRBV7-6 and TRBJ2-3; 16 nucleotides agree with TRBD2. This CDR3 spans 18 amino acids. Unmatched junction bases numbered 10, after V lost 5 bases and J lost 5 bases. Per the germline V gene, CDR1 is SGHVS and CDR2 is FNYEAQ. The CDR3 DNA sequence: TGTGCCAGCAGCCCAGCGGGACTAGCGGGGGGGACGCAAGATACGCAGTATTTT. It is translated as CASSPAGLAGGTQDTQYF.

This chain uses TRBV7-9 with TRBJ1-1; D gene unclear. This CDR3 is built from 12 residues. Germline CDR1 SEHNR, CDR2 FQNEAQ (reference sequence). The V end was cut by 5 bases, the J end by 7 bases, with 11 bases between. CDR3 nucleotide sequence: TGTGCCAGCAGCCCATGGAGCGATGAAGCTTTCTTT. Protein product: CASSPWSDEAFF.

There are a few counts of this clonotype. The chain recombines TRBV3-1 with TRBJ2-1; 10 bases map to TRBD2. The trim removed 2 bases at V and 5 bases at J, leaving 3 bases unmatched. Germline V gene data show CDR1 as LGHDT and CDR2 as YNNKEL (reference sequence). The CDR3 loop spans 15 amino acids. In DNA form, the CDR3 reads TGTGCCAGCAGCCAACTGCTAGCGGGGGACAATGAGCAGTTCTTC. Translated, it gives CASSQLLAGDNEQFF.

The chain recombines TRBV5-1 with TRBJ2-5; 7 positions agree with TRBD1. V shed 0 bases, J shed 5 bases, and the junction held 7 bases outside the gene matches. Germline loops: CDR1 SGHRS, CDR2 YFSETQ. The CDR3 runs to 15 residues. The CDR3 DNA sequence: TGCGCCAGCAGCTTGGACCAGACAGGGTTCGAGACCCAGTACTTC. Its translation is CASSLDQTGFETQYF.

The V and J genes are TRBV4-1 and TRBJ2-2; TRBD2 aligns across 13 bases. Germline V gene data show CDR1 as MGHRA and CDR2 as YSYEKL. Trimming took 4 bases from V and 2 from J; bases not matched to a gene: 4. The CDR3 contains 17 residues. The CDR3 protein is CASSPRLAGGNTGELFF. CDR3 coding DNA: TGCGCCAGCAGCCCAAGACTAGCGGGGGGTAACACCGGGGAGCTGTTTTTT.

This chain uses TRBV7-3 with TRBJ2-1; 16 bases match TRBD2. Germline V gene sequence: CDR1 SGHTA, CDR2 FQGTGA. Trimming cost V 5 bases and J 10 bases; bases outside gene matches: 11. The length of the CDR3 is 17 residues. CDR3 bases: TGTGCCAGCAGCATGCGCGGGACTAGCGGGGGGGCGTGGGAGCAGTTCTTC. This sequence encodes CASSMRGTSGGAWEQFF.

J is TRBJ2-5 and V is TRBV5-1, with 7 bases matching TRBD1. Germline values: CDR1 SGHRS, CDR2 YFSETQ. The CDR3 length is 16 residues. V was clipped by 1 base and J by 2 bases; unmatched bases: 8. The CDR3 DNA reads TGCGCCAGCAGCTTGACAGGGACAGCCGGACAAGAGACCCAGTACTTC. Protein: CASSLTGTAGQETQYF. Looking up the rest from reference TRBV5-1 and TRBJ2-5 gives the full variable domain: KAGVTQTPRYLIKTRGQQVTLSCSPISGHRSVSWYQQTPGQGLQFLFEYFSETQRNKGNFPGRFSGRQFSNSRSEMNVSTLELGDSALYLCASSLTGTAGQETQYFGPGTRLLVL.

The rearrangement links TRBV3-1 to TRBJ1-1; 7 nucleotides match TRBD1. CDR3 length: 15 amino acids. The germline CDR1 and CDR2 sequences are LGHDT and YNNKEL (reference sequence). V shed 3 bases, J shed 3 bases, and the junction held 7 bases outside the gene matches. Here the CDR3 reads CASSQRDRGDTEAFF. The CDR3 nucleotides read TGTGCCAGCAGCCAGAGGGACAGAGGGGACACTGAAGCTTTCTTT.

The chain combines TRBV5-1 with TRBJ1-6; 7 bases are shared with TRBD1. The CDR3 is 18 residues long. Unmatched junction bases numbered 18, after V lost 4 bases and J lost 8 bases. Germline V gene lookup returns CDR1 SGHRS and CDR2 YFSETQ. CDR3: CASSPSGTDLLGDSPLHF. CDR3 bases: TGCGCCAGCAGCCCTTCGGGGACAGACCTACTTGGGGATTCACCCCTCCACTTT.

This clonotype was observed at least ten times. A junction boundary mismatches the germline segment, possibly from a read error. The rearrangement links TRBV7-7 to TRBJ2-7, with 9 bases fitting TRBD2. The CDR3 is made up of 15 amino acids. From germline, CDR1 is SSHAT and CDR2 FNYEAQ (reference sequence). CDR3 in DNA: TGTGCTAGCAGTCTAGGGTCTAGCGGGACCTACGAGCAGTACTTC. It specifies CASSLGSSGTYEQYF.

This clonotype was picked up many times. The rearrangement uses TRBV4-2 and TRBJ2-5, with D possibly matching TRBD2 (6 bases). The CDR3 is 15 residues long. Germline assignment: CDR1 LGHNA and CDR2 YNFKEQ. The V end lost 0 bases, the J end lost 2 bases, and 10 bases lay between the germline ends. CDR3 sequence (DNA): TGTGCCAGCAGCCAAGAACTAGCAGCTCAAGAGACCCAGTACTTC. Amino acid sequence: CASSQELAAQETQYF.

This clonotype came up a few times. The V gene is TRBV4-1, the J gene TRBJ2-7; either TRBD1 or TRBD2 may supply D (5 bases each). The germline V and J ends were trimmed by 4 bases and 3 bases, with 16 bases remaining between them. The germline gives CDR1 MGHRA, CDR2 YSYEKL. This CDR3 region has 15 residues. The CDR3 DNA reads as TGCGCCAGCAGCCTGTCGGGACCGGTGATCTACGAGCAGTACTTC. It specifies CASSLSGPVIYEQYF.

This clonotype came up a few times. This chain connects TRBV25-1 to TRBJ2-7, with D possibly matching TRBD2 (5 bases). V gave up 2 bases and J gave up 3 bases, with 11 bases separating them. Germline V lookup: CDR1 MGHDK, CDR2 SYGVNS. The CDR3 length is 14 residues. CDR3 residues: CASSETGIYYEQYF. CDR3 nucleotides: TGTGCCAGCAGTGAAACGGGAATCTACTACGAGCAGTACTTC.